The rows below give T cell receptor beta chains drawn from one sample of a study of blood T cells in healthy people across ages. TCRdb ran MiXCR on the 5' RACE reads and lists one entry per CDR3 protein. The table lists 540,000 or so distinct CDR3 sequences, around 24% of them singletons. The data were also submitted as part of a second study, on T cells of mothers and their children.

The sequenced sample consisted of blood. These receptors were obtained from a boy between 10 and 17 years old in good health. Both conserved end residues are part of each CDR3. The order of the fields is clone size, V gene, D gene, J gene, CDR3 DNA, CDR3 protein. D genes are given only for firm matches. Clone sizes are given selectively: once, few, many, or a class where the clone is expanded.

clone_size: few; v_call: TRBV9; d_call: TRBD2; j_call: TRBJ2-1; cdr3_nt: TGTGCCAGCAGCGTAGACCCAGCGGGGGGGCCCGAGAATGAGCAGTTCTTC; cdr3_aa: CASSVDPAGGPENEQFF
clone_size: .; v_call: TRBV20-1; d_call: .; j_call: TRBJ1-6; cdr3_nt: TGCAGTGCTACGACAGGTTTTAATTCACCCCTCCACTTT; cdr3_aa: CSATTGFNSPLHF
clone_size: .; v_call: TRBV28; d_call: .; j_call: TRBJ2-1; cdr3_nt: TGTGCCAGTAGTCTCACTTGGGTTGAGCAGTTCTTC; cdr3_aa: CASSLTWVEQFF
clone_size: few; v_call: TRBV7-2; d_call: TRBD2; j_call: TRBJ2-2; cdr3_nt: TGTGCCAGCAGAGGACTAGCGGACACCGGGGAGCTGTTTTTT; cdr3_aa: CASRGLADTGELFF
clone_size: .; v_call: TRBV20-1; d_call: .; j_call: TRBJ2-7; cdr3_nt: TGCAGTGCTGAAGGCAGGGAGTACGAGCAGTACTTC; cdr3_aa: CSAEGREYEQYF
clone_size: .; v_call: TRBV7-2; d_call: .; j_call: TRBJ1-3; cdr3_nt: TGTGCCAGCAGCCCCAGTGGTAGTAACACCATATACTTT; cdr3_aa: CASSPSGSNTIYF
clone_size: .; v_call: TRBV20-1; d_call: .; j_call: TRBJ2-7; cdr3_nt: TGCAGTACTAGAGTGGGGTTGAGGGGCTACTCCTACGAGCGGTACTTC; cdr3_aa: CSTRVGLRGYSYERYF
clone_size: .; v_call: TRBV28; d_call: TRBD1; j_call: TRBJ1-5; cdr3_nt: TGTGCCAGCAGTTTGGACAGGCCTTTAAGCAATCAGCCCCAGCATTTT; cdr3_aa: CASSLDRPLSNQPQHF
clone_size: few; v_call: TRBV4-1; d_call: TRBD2; j_call: TRBJ2-3; cdr3_nt: TGCGCCAGCAGCCAAGATGGCGGGAGGAGGGAAACGCAGTATTTT; cdr3_aa: CASSQDGGRRETQYF
clone_size: .; v_call: TRBV27; d_call: TRBD2; j_call: TRBJ2-1; cdr3_nt: TGTGCCAGCAGTCCCGGGACTAGAAAGGGAAACAATGAGCAGTTCTTC; cdr3_aa: CASSPGTRKGNNEQFF
clone_size: .; v_call: TRBV5-1; d_call: .; j_call: TRBJ2-7; cdr3_nt: TGCGCCAGCAGCTCTCAGGGAACGGGCTCCTACGAGCAGTACTTC; cdr3_aa: CASSSQGTGSYEQYF
clone_size: .; v_call: TRBV12-3/TRBV12-4; d_call: .; j_call: TRBJ1-1; cdr3_nt: TGTGCCAGCACCCTAAAGGGGGACCTTCAAGCTTTCTTT; cdr3_aa: CASTLKGDLQAFF
clone_size: few; v_call: TRBV7-2; d_call: TRBD1; j_call: TRBJ2-4; cdr3_nt: TGTGCCAGCAGCTCGACAGGGGTGGACATTCAGTACTTC; cdr3_aa: CASSSTGVDIQYF
clone_size: .; v_call: TRBV7-9; d_call: TRBD1; j_call: TRBJ2-7; cdr3_nt: TGTGCCAGCAGCCTTAAGACAGGGGAACCTCTTAGCTCCTACGAGCAGTACTTC; cdr3_aa: CASSLKTGEPLSSYEQYF
clone_size: .; v_call: TRBV21-1; d_call: .; j_call: TRBJ2-5; cdr3_nt: TGTGCCAGCAGCAAAAGGGGGCCGGGACTAGCGGGGGCTAAAAACCAAGAGACCCAGTACTTC; cdr3_aa: CASSKRGPGLAGAKNQETQYF
clone_size: .; v_call: TRBV5-1; d_call: TRBD2; j_call: TRBJ2-7; cdr3_nt: TGCGCCAGCAGCCCGAGAAGCGGGAGGATCTACGAGCAGTACTTC; cdr3_aa: CASSPRSGRIYEQYF
clone_size: .; v_call: TRBV23-1; d_call: .; j_call: TRBJ2-3; cdr3_nt: TGCGCCAGCAGTCGGCCCGAAGGGAAAGATACGCAGTATTTT; cdr3_aa: CASSRPEGKDTQYF
clone_size: .; v_call: TRBV2; d_call: TRBD1; j_call: TRBJ2-7; cdr3_nt: TGTGCCAGCAGTGTTGGGACAGGGAGGTACGAGCAGTACTTC; cdr3_aa: CASSVGTGRYEQYF
clone_size: few; v_call: TRBV29-1; d_call: .; j_call: TRBJ2-1; cdr3_nt: TGCAGCGTTAGGGGAGGCGCCTACAATGAGCAGTTCTTC; cdr3_aa: CSVRGGAYNEQFF
clone_size: few; v_call: TRBV11-2; d_call: .; j_call: TRBJ2-7; cdr3_nt: TGTGCCAGCAGCTTAGATCTAATGGTCTCCTACGAGCAGTACTTC; cdr3_aa: CASSLDLMVSYEQYF
clone_size: once; v_call: TRBV28; d_call: TRBD2; j_call: TRBJ2-1; cdr3_nt: TGTGCCAGCAGTCTATGGGACCTGGCGGGAGGGCACAATGAGCAGTTCTTC; cdr3_aa: CASSLWDLAGGHNEQFF
clone_size: .; v_call: TRBV4-3; d_call: .; j_call: TRBJ2-1; cdr3_nt: TGCGCCAGCAGCCAACTCGACAGGACCCACTACAATGAGCAGTTCTTC; cdr3_aa: CASSQLDRTHYNEQFF
clone_size: few; v_call: TRBV29-1; d_call: TRBD2; j_call: TRBJ2-2; cdr3_nt: TGCAGCGCGAGCGGGGCGAACACCGGGGAGCTGTTTTTT; cdr3_aa: CSASGANTGELFF
clone_size: few; v_call: TRBV24-1; d_call: .; j_call: TRBJ2-1; cdr3_nt: TGTGCCACCAAGGGGATTGGTACCTCCAATGAGCAGTTCTTC; cdr3_aa: CATKGIGTSNEQFF
clone_size: many; v_call: TRBV6-4; d_call: .; j_call: TRBJ2-2; cdr3_nt: TGTGCCAGCAGTGACAGGGACGGGAACACCGGGGAGCTGTTTTTT; cdr3_aa: CASSDRDGNTGELFF
clone_size: few; v_call: TRBV20-1; d_call: .; j_call: TRBJ1-1; cdr3_nt: TGCAGTGCTAGAGATGAGGCAGGAGGGACTGAAGCCTTCTTT; cdr3_aa: CSARDEAGGTEAFF
clone_size: .; v_call: TRBV6-1; d_call: .; j_call: TRBJ2-7; cdr3_nt: TGTGCCAGCACCCATGGTGGGGGCTACGAGCAGTACTTC; cdr3_aa: CASTHGGGYEQYF
clone_size: few; v_call: TRBV5-1; d_call: TRBD2; j_call: TRBJ2-5; cdr3_nt: TGCGCCAGCAGCGGGAATAGCGGGGAAGAGACCCAGTACTTC; cdr3_aa: CASSGNSGEETQYF
clone_size: few; v_call: TRBV20-1; d_call: .; j_call: TRBJ1-1; cdr3_nt: TGCAGTGCTAGATACAGGGCGCCTGTGTCCATCCCTGAAGCTTTCTTT; cdr3_aa: CSARYRAPVSIPEAFF
clone_size: few; v_call: TRBV7-8; d_call: TRBD2; j_call: TRBJ2-2; cdr3_nt: TGTGCCAGCAGCTTAGGGACTAGTCACGGGGAGCTGTTTTTT; cdr3_aa: CASSLGTSHGELFF
clone_size: .; v_call: TRBV4-1; d_call: TRBD2; j_call: TRBJ2-7; cdr3_nt: TGCGCCAGCAGCCCCCGCAGCGGGAGCTCGACCTACGAGCAGTACTTC; cdr3_aa: CASSPRSGSSTYEQYF
clone_size: .; v_call: TRBV7-9; d_call: .; j_call: TRBJ2-7; cdr3_nt: TGTGCCAGCAGCTTAGTAGGGATCTCCTACGAGCAGTACTTC; cdr3_aa: CASSLVGISYEQYF
clone_size: .; v_call: TRBV27; d_call: .; j_call: TRBJ1-6; cdr3_nt: TGTGCCAGCAGTTACCGGGAGTATAATTCACCCCTCCACTTT; cdr3_aa: CASSYREYNSPLHF
clone_size: few; v_call: TRBV4-3; d_call: TRBD1; j_call: TRBJ2-1; cdr3_nt: TGCGCCAGCGGCCAAGATAGGACAGGGCTCTCCTACAATGAGCAGTTCTTC; cdr3_aa: CASGQDRTGLSYNEQFF
clone_size: .; v_call: TRBV10-3; d_call: .; j_call: TRBJ2-7; cdr3_nt: TGTGCCATCAGTGAACCCGACAGGAATGGTCTCTCCTACGAGCAGTACTTC; cdr3_aa: CAISEPDRNGLSYEQYF
clone_size: few; v_call: TRBV18; d_call: TRBD2; j_call: TRBJ2-7; cdr3_nt: TGTGCCAGCTCACCACCGGGACTAGCGGGACTTACCGACTCCTACGAGCAGTACTTC; cdr3_aa: CASSPPGLAGLTDSYEQYF
clone_size: few; v_call: TRBV5-1; d_call: .; j_call: TRBJ2-5; cdr3_nt: TGCGCCAGCAGCTTGATGGGGGGTGAAGGGACCCAGTACTTC; cdr3_aa: CASSLMGGEGTQYF
clone_size: once; v_call: TRBV5-1; d_call: TRBD2; j_call: TRBJ2-1; cdr3_nt: TGCGCCAGCAGCCTTAGCGGGCAAGGCGATGAGCAGTTCTTC; cdr3_aa: CASSLSGQGDEQFF
clone_size: .; v_call: TRBV2; d_call: .; j_call: TRBJ2-5; cdr3_nt: TGTGCCAGCAGTGAATTGGGGGAGACCCAGTACTTC; cdr3_aa: CASSELGETQYF
clone_size: .; v_call: TRBV11-2; d_call: .; j_call: TRBJ2-5; cdr3_nt: TGTGCCAGCAGCTTAGAGGCCGGACTTGAAGGGGAGACCCAGTACTTC; cdr3_aa: CASSLEAGLEGETQYF
clone_size: once; v_call: TRBV18; d_call: .; j_call: TRBJ2-1; cdr3_nt: TGTGCCAGCTCACCCAATAAAGACAGAGGCAATGAGCAGTTCTTC; cdr3_aa: CASSPNKDRGNEQFF
clone_size: .; v_call: TRBV4-3; d_call: .; j_call: TRBJ2-7; cdr3_nt: TGCGCCAGCAGCCAAGAAACCAGGAGCGAGCAGTACTTC; cdr3_aa: CASSQETRSEQYF
clone_size: .; v_call: TRBV20-1; d_call: .; j_call: TRBJ1-4; cdr3_nt: TGCAGTGCTAGAGAGGGAGAACAGAGCCTGGTGAAGGAAGAAAAACTGTTTTTT; cdr3_aa: CSAREGEQSLVKEEKLFF
clone_size: .; v_call: TRBV28; d_call: TRBD1; j_call: TRBJ1-6; cdr3_nt: TGTGCCAGACTAGGCCCGGGACAGGAGAGCTCCTATAATTCACCCCTCCACTTT; cdr3_aa: CARLGPGQESSYNSPLHF
clone_size: .; v_call: TRBV3-1; d_call: TRBD1; j_call: TRBJ2-1; cdr3_nt: TGTGCCAGCCGGGACAGGGGTCACAATGAGCAGTTCTTC; cdr3_aa: CASRDRGHNEQFF
clone_size: many; v_call: TRBV6-5; d_call: TRBD1; j_call: TRBJ2-5; cdr3_nt: TGTGCCACTTGGGGGGACAGGGGATCACAGTACTTC; cdr3_aa: CATWGDRGSQYF
clone_size: many; v_call: TRBV7-8; d_call: TRBD2; j_call: TRBJ2-3; cdr3_nt: TGTGCCAGCAGCTTATTTACCGGCGGGGGGAGGGCAGATACGCAGTATTTT; cdr3_aa: CASSLFTGGGRADTQYF
clone_size: few; v_call: TRBV24-1; d_call: TRBD2; j_call: TRBJ2-1; cdr3_nt: TGTGCCACCAGTGGTACTAGCGGAACCAACAATGAGCAGTTCTTC; cdr3_aa: CATSGTSGTNNEQFF
clone_size: .; v_call: TRBV28; d_call: .; j_call: TRBJ2-7; cdr3_nt: TGTGCCAGCAGTTGGAGGGGACACAGCTCCTACGAGCAGTACTTC; cdr3_aa: CASSWRGHSSYEQYF
clone_size: few; v_call: TRBV3-1; d_call: TRBD2; j_call: TRBJ2-1; cdr3_nt: TGTGCCAGCAGCCAAGCTCGACTAGCGGGGGGCCCATACAATGAGCAGTTCTTC; cdr3_aa: CASSQARLAGGPYNEQFF
clone_size: few; v_call: TRBV3-1; d_call: .; j_call: TRBJ2-7; cdr3_nt: TGTGCCAGCAGCCAAGATGGGGGTCGAGGAAGCTCCTACGAGCAGTACTTC; cdr3_aa: CASSQDGGRGSSYEQYF